Below, 18 T cell receptor beta chains from the same sample are listed, as sequenced in a study of Graves' ophthalmopathy and Graves' hyperthyroidism. The authors amplified TCR beta CDR3 regions, and they did so from RNA transcripts for repertoire sequencing. An initial RT-PCR round employing HTBI primers preceded a second-round multiplex PCR. TCRdb analysed the multiplex PCR reads with MiXCR anew, one entry per CDR3 protein. The sample includes 400,000 or so distinct CDR3 sequences, 15% to 19% of them seen just once. Sequenced: peripheral blood. The receptors originated from a woman aged 18-35 years with stable Graves' hyperthyroidism.

This clonotype was detected a few times. The chain recombines TRBV6-5 with TRBJ1-1, with D uncertain. There are 14 residues in the CDR3. The germline V and J ends were trimmed by 2 bases and 1 base, with 8 bases remaining between them. In germline, CDR1 is MNHEY, CDR2 SVGAGI. The CDR3 loop is CASSYQTGNTEAFF. In DNA, the CDR3 is TGTGCCAGCAGTTACCAGACTGGGAACACTGAAGCTTTCTTT.

The J gene is TRBJ1-2, the V gene TRBV20-1; D not certain. CDR3 length equals 13 residues. CDR1 is DFQATT and CDR2 is SNEGSKA in the germline V gene (reference sequence). V lost 6 bases to trimming and J lost 4 bases, with 15 bases between them. CDR3 in DNA: TGCAGTGCCGGAGGGTTGGGCCCCTATGGCTACACCTTC. Translating it yields CSAGGLGPYGYTF.

The chain employs TRBV5-1 and TRBJ2-2; 7 bases are shared with TRBD1. The J segment lost 4 bases and the V segment lost 0 bases, leaving 6 bases of the junction unmatched. This CDR3 is built from 16 residues. Germline loops: CDR1 SGHRS, CDR2 YFSETQ. The CDR3 loop reads CASSLEGALGTGELFF. The CDR3 region has the DNA TGCGCCAGCAGCTTGGAGGGGGCGCTTGGCACCGGGGAGCTGTTTTTT.

At least ten counts were recorded for this clonotype. The genes are TRBV6-2 or TRBV6-3 and TRBJ2-7; the D gene is possibly TRBD1 (6 bases). CDR3 length: 16 amino acids. The V end was cut by 7 bases, the J end by 0 bases, with 19 bases between. Germline CDR1 is MNHEY and CDR2 is SVGEGT. The CDR3 sequence: CASTPRPTGLSYEQYF. Here the CDR3 DNA reads TGTGCCAGCACTCCCCGGCCGACAGGCCTCTCCTACGAGCAGTACTTC.

Many counts were recorded for this clonotype. The chain has TRBV12-3 or TRBV12-4 and TRBJ1-2; TRBD1 is a possible D gene (5 bases). V lost 3 bases and J lost 3, with 26 bases in between. This CDR3 is 19 amino acids long. The CDR3: CASSFRPAGLAPFDYGYTF. CDR3 in DNA: TGTGCCAGCAGTTTCCGCCCCGCAGGGCTAGCCCCATTTGACTATGGCTACACCTTC.

Concerning this clonotype: This could be a read error, since a much larger clone is one nucleotide away. The chain carries TRBV9 and TRBJ2-7, with D possibly TRBD1 on 6 matching bases. Germline V gives CDR1 SGDLS, CDR2 YYNGEE. Deletions cut 0 bases from V and 3 bases from J, with 13 bases between. CDR3 length: 15 residues. The DNA for the CDR3 is TGTGCCAGCAGCGTAGCTTGGTCAGGGGACTACGAGCAGTACGTC. Amino acids: CASSVAWSGDYEQYV.

V usage is TRBV6-5 and J usage is TRBJ1-6, with a possible D match to TRBD1 (6 bases). The CDR3 totals 15 residues. In germline, CDR1 is MNHEY, CDR2 SVGAGI. Trimming took off 3 bases at V and 10 bases at J, with 16 bases between the two ends. The CDR3 spells CASSYSAYQGSPLHF. The DNA for the CDR3 is TGTGCCAGCAGTTATAGTGCGTACCAGGGGTCACCCCTCCACTTT.

This clonotype was detected ten times or more. The chain combines TRBV20-1 with TRBJ1-2, with D possibly matching TRBD1 (5 bases). CDR3 length equals 13 residues. The V gene lost 6 bases and the J gene lost 6 bases, with 17 bases spanning the gap. Germline CDR1 reads DFQATT; CDR2 reads SNEGSKA (reference sequence). CDR3 region: CSATTGGGNGYTF. The CDR3 DNA reads TGCAGTGCCACTACGGGCGGGGGGAATGGCTACACCTTC.

This clonotype was detected many times. V usage is TRBV12-3 or TRBV12-4 and J usage is TRBJ1-5; 10 nucleotides line up with TRBD1. Trimming removed 2 bases from V and 6 bases from J; junction bases left unmatched: 7. CDR3 size: 16 residues. The CDR3 region is CASSLRDRGFGQPQHF. Here the CDR3 DNA reads TGTGCCAGCAGTTTAAGGGACAGGGGTTTTGGTCAGCCCCAGCATTTT.

This clonotype was counted many times. The rearrangement joins TRBV24-1 to TRBJ1-2; D is undetermined. Germline V gene data show CDR1 as KGHDR and CDR2 as SFDVKD. This CDR3 has 14 amino acids. V lost 3 bases and J 3 bases, leaving 10 bases between the germline ends. The CDR3: CATSDQGRDYGYTF. Written as DNA, the CDR3 is TGTGCCACCAGTGATCAAGGGAGGGACTATGGCTACACCTTC.

This clonotype has ten or more counts. J is TRBJ2-7 and V is TRBV15; D is undetermined. CDR3 size: 18 residues. The ends were cut back, 1 base at V and 0 bases at J, with 19 bases in the middle. Per germline, CDR1 LNHNV and CDR2 YYDKDF (reference sequence). The DNA for the CDR3 is TGTGCCACCAGCAGAGCTCCAGGCAGACACTTCCTCTCCTACGAGCAGTACTTC. Protein sequence: CATSRAPGRHFLSYEQYF.

In this sample, this clonotype turned up many times. The V call is TRBV15, the J call TRBJ1-5; D gene unclear. The germline V and J ends were trimmed by 0 bases and 6 bases, with 12 bases remaining between them. The CDR3 runs 15 residues. Germline assignment: CDR1 LNHNV and CDR2 YYDKDF (reference sequence). The CDR3 sequence is CATSRDLGNAQPQHF. The CDR3 DNA reads as TGTGCCACCAGCAGAGATCTTGGCAATGCTCAGCCCCAGCATTTT.

This clonotype was observed at least ten times. V is TRBV12-3 or TRBV12-4 and J is TRBJ1-1; tentatively, D is TRBD1 (5 bases). CDR3 length: 12 amino acids. Trimming stripped 3 bases from V and 11 bases from J, with 13 bases between. Here the CDR3 reads CASSLGGRFAFF. In nucleotides, the CDR3 is TGTGCCAGCAGTTTGGGGGGACGGTTCGCTTTCTTT.

This clonotype was seen ten or more times. The chain links TRBV27 to TRBJ2-4; TRBD1 or TRBD2 may be the D gene (5 bases each). V was shortened by 5 bases and J by 14 bases, with 16 bases between the two germline ends. Germline V lookup: CDR1 MNHEY, CDR2 SMNVEV (reference sequence). The CDR3 is 12 amino acids. The CDR3 nucleotides are TGTGCCAGCAGTCCTCTACCGGGACGGAAGTACTTC. This sequence encodes CASSPLPGRKYF.

There are many counts of this clonotype. This rearrangement joins TRBV19 to TRBJ1-1; possible D gene TRBD1, 6 bases. CDR3 length equals 15 residues. V was trimmed by 3 bases and J by 3 bases, leaving 14 bases between them. Germline V gives CDR1 LNHDA, CDR2 SQIVND (reference sequence). The DNA for the CDR3 is TGTGCCAGTAGTATCCACGGGACATTGGACACTGAAGCTTTCTTT. This codes for CASSIHGTLDTEAFF.

This clonotype was counted ten times or more. The chain employs TRBV20-1 and TRBJ1-2, with 9 bases lining up with TRBD1. V trimming: 6 bases; J trimming: 3 bases; junction bases outside the gene matches: 11. This CDR3 contains 15 residues. Germline V gene data show CDR1 as DFQATT and CDR2 as SNEGSKA (reference sequence). The CDR3 here is CSAPPYRGRDYGYTF. The DNA for the CDR3 is TGCAGTGCACCCCCCTACAGGGGGCGCGACTATGGCTACACCTTC.

In regard to this clonotype: With a much larger clone just one base away, this may be a read error. This chain links TRBV28 with TRBJ1-6; no definite D call. CDR1 is MDHEN and CDR2 is SYDVKM in the germline V gene. Trimming left V 2 bases short and J 8 bases short, with 4 bases between. The CDR3 consists of 12 residues. The CDR3 loop is CASSLNDSPLHF. The CDR3 DNA reads TGTGCCAGCAGTTTAAATGATTCACCCCTCCACTTT.

Ten or more counts support this clonotype. The chain couples TRBV29-1 to TRBJ2-5; a weak D match, TRBD1 (5 bases). The CDR3 loop spans 13 amino acids. V shed 2 bases and J shed 5 bases, with 12 bases lying between them. Germline CDR1 is SQVTM and CDR2 is ANQGSEA. The CDR3 is CSVEPDSQETQYF. The CDR3 nucleotides read TGCAGCGTTGAACCAGACAGTCAGGAGACCCAGTACTTC.